Here is one TCR beta chain with its context. Its antigen is unknown. No much larger clonotype is one base removed from it; base qualities were not supplied. The immunoSEQ Assay, a bias-controlled multiplex PCR, was used to amplify TCRbeta CDR3 regions from genomic DNA. The original methods were these. The number of nucleated cells in each sample was estimated from the amplification of reference gene primers within the assay. To quantify the absolute abundance of each unique TCRbeta CDR3 rearrangement, sequence reads were collapsed and filtered. Productive Simpson clonality was computed per sample as the square root of Simpson's diversity index over productive rearrangements. TCRdb re-hosts the immuneACCESS table, in-frame sequences only. Its copies lack some clones; in the studies checked, an unresolved V gene accounts for under half of them, and the cause for the rest is not known. V and J calls and clone size are given by that table; D and trimming were obtained from the DNA. This sample gives about 410,000 clones in total; 80% to 90% of them show up just once. The ten largest clonotypes hold approximately 1.5% of the sample.

The data were obtained in a study of blood T cell repertoires in COVID-19 (dated by TCRdb to 2019 to 2021). As for the study more broadly: Samples covering the acute and convalescent phases of COVID-19 were provided by collaborators in the United States, Italy and Spain. The repertoires were released in a freely available public database intended as a resource for research on the immune response to SARS-CoV-2. Samples were obtained from the ongoing ImmuneRACE study (first 160 participants) and from 1,254 subjects provided by 6 global collaborators. The prospective study material was composed of cDNA or gDNA derived from T cells, B-cell-depleted T cells, or PBMCs. Where available, HLA class I and class II types were taken from metadata supplied by the sample provider and were not determined by assay-based typing. Subjects who had been exposed to COVID-19, were actively infected with it, or had recovered from it provided the deeply sampled blood TCRbeta repertoires that made up the dataset. Nearly every sample came with metadata listing a de-identified subject ID, COVID-19 status, age in years and sex. Overall study results and their limits: The amount of clinical and demographic metadata varied by source and participant and was provided uncurated.

Germline trimming: 2 bases from V, 0 bases from J; junction bases outside gene matches: 11. Its CDR3 holds 18 amino acids, cysteine through phenylalanine. The retained sequence is limited to the CDR3, 54 bases, with the frame set at the first base. The germline V gene supplies CDR1 SGHRS and CDR2 YFSETQ. The collaborating institutions used their own protocols to collect whole blood in K2EDTA tubes. For TCRbeta analysis, collaborators shipped samples in one of three forms: frozen whole blood, isolated PBMCs, or DNA extracted from either of those sample types. This TCR derives from a woman in her thirties with active or convalescent COVID-19. Input material: peripheral blood. The sequence links TRBV5-1 to TRBJ1-1, with 9 bases in between that match TRBD1. For the CDR3, the sequence is CASSFGYGQGIMNTEAFF. The sequenced DNA is TGCGCCAGCAGCTTTGGTTACGGACAGGGGATAATGAACACTGAAGCTTTCTTT.